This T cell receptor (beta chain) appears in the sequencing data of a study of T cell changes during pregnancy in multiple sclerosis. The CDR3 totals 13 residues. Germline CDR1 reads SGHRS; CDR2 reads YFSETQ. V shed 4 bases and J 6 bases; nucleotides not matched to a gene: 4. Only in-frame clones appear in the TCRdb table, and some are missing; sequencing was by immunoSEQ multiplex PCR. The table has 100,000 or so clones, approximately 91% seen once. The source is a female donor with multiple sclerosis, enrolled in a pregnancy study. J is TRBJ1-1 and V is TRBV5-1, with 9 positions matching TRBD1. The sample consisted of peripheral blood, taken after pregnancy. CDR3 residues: CASSRTGVAEAFF. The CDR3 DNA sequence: TGCGCCAGCAGCAGGACAGGGGTGGCTGAAGCTTTCTTT. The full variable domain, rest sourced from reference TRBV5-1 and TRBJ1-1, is KAGVTQTPRYLIKTRGQQVTLSCSPISGHRSVSWYQQTPGQGLQFLFEYFSETQRNKGNFPGRFSGRQFSNSRSEMNVSTLELGDSALYLCASSRTGVAEAFFGQGTRLTVV.